This TCR beta chain was profiled in a study of breast tumors, draining lymph nodes, adjacent tissues. A note on this clonotype: What it recognizes is unknown.

General observations from the study: Tumor repertoires ranked between lymph nodes and nontumor tissue in diversity, with V and J gene preferences. Findings are consistent with lymph node origin and intratumoral expansion of most tumor T cells. Tumor T cell lymph node origin was a supported hypothesis, not proven.

TCRdb recomputed calls from the multiplex PCR reads with MiXCR, one row per CDR3 protein. The data contain fewer than 15,000 distinct CDR3 sequences, roughly 57% of them singletons. J lost 6 bases, V lost 2 bases, and 9 bases had no gene match. The germline V gene encodes CDR1 SGHTA and CDR2 FQGNSA. The CDR3 loop spans 17 amino acids. V and J are TRBV7-2 and TRBJ2-2; TRBD1 aligns across 10 bases. This receptor was taken from a female donor with breast cancer. Some clones in this sample may be carry-over from other donors' samples. The source material was tumor-adjacent breast tissue. The CDR3 bases are TGTGCCAGCAGCTTATTCGGGGGGACAGGGGTGGCCGGGGAGCTGTTTTTT. Protein sequence: CASSLFGGTGVAGELFF. The full variable domain, completed using reference TRBV7-2 and TRBJ2-2, is GAGVSQSPSNKVTEKGKDVELRCDPISGHTALYWYRQSLGQGLEFLIYFQGNSAPDKSGLPSDRFSAERTGGSVSTLTIQRTQQEDSAVYLCASSLFGGTGVAGELFFGEGSRLTVL.